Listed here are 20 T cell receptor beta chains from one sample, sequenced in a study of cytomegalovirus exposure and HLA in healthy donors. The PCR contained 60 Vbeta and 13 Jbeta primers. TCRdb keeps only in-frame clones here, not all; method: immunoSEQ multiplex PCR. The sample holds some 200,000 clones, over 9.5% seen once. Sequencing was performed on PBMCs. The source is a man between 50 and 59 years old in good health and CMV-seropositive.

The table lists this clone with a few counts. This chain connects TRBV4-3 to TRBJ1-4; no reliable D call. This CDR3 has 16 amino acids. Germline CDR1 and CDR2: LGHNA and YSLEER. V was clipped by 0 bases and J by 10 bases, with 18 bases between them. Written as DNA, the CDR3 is TGCGCCAGCAGCCAAGATAGATCCCACGGCCCAGGAAAACTGTTTTTT. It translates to CASSQDRSHGPGKLFF.

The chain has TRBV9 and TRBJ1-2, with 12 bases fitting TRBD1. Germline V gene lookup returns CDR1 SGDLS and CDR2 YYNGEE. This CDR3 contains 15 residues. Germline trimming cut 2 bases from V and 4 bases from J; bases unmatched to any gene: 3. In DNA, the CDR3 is TGTGCCAGCAGCGTGGGGACAGGGGGCTCCTATGGCTACACCTTC. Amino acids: CASSVGTGGSYGYTF.

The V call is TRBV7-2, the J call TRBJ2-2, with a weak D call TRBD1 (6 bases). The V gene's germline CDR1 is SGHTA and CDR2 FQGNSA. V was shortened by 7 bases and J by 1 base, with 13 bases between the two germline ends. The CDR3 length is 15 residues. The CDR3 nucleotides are TGTGCCAGCATCGTGGAGACAGGGAACACCGGGGAGCTGTTTTTT. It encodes CASIVETGNTGELFF.

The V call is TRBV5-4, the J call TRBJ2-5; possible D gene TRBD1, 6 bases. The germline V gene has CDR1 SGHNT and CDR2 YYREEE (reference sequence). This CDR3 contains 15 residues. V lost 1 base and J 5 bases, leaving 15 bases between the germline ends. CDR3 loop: CASSLYQGTGETQYF. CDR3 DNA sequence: TGTGCCAGCAGCTTGTATCAGGGGACGGGGGAGACCCAGTACTTC.

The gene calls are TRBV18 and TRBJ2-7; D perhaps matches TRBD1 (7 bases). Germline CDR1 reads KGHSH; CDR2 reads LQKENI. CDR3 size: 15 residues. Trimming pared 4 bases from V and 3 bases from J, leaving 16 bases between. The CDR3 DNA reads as TGTGCCAGCTCACGGGGGGCCGGGACAGTCTACGAGCAGTACTTC. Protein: CASSRGAGTVYEQYF.

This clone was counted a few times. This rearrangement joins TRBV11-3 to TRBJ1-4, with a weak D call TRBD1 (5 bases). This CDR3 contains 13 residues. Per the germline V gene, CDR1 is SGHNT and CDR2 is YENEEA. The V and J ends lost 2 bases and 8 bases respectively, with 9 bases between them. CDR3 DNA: TGTGCCAGCAGCTTATCAGGGAGGGAAAAACTGTTTTTT. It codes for CASSLSGREKLFF.

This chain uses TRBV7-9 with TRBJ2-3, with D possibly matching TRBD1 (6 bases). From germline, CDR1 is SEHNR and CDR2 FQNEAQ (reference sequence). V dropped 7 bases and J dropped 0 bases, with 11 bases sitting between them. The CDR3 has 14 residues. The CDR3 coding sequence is TGTGCCAGCACCAGGGACACTAGCACAGATACGCAGTATTTT. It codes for CASTRDTSTDTQYF. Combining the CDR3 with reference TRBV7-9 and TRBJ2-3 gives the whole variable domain DTGVSQNPRHKITKRGQNVTFRCDPISEHNRLYWYRQTLGQGPEFLTYFQNEAQLEKSRLLSDRFSAERPKGSFSTLEIQRTEQGDSAMYLCASTRDTSTDTQYFGPGTRLTVL.

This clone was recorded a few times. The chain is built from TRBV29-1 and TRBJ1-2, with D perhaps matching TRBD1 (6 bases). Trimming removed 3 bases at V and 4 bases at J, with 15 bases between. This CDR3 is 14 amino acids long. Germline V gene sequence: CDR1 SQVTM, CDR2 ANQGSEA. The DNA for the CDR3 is TGCAGCGTTGATCTTGGGGGGGGCTTCTATGGCTACACCTTC. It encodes CSVDLGGGFYGYTF.

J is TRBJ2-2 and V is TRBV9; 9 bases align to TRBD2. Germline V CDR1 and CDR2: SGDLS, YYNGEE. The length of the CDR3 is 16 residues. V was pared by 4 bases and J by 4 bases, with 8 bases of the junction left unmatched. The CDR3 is CASSTGTSPATGELFF. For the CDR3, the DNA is TGTGCCAGCAGCACGGGGACTAGCCCTGCCACCGGGGAGCTGTTTTTT.

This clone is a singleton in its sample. CDR3 loop: CASTRNGATPTNQPQHF. For the CDR3, the DNA is TGTGCCAGTACCCGGAATGGGGCGACTCCGACCAATCAGCCCCAGCATTTT. V is TRBV19 and J is TRBJ1-5; D is possibly TRBD1 (5 bases). V lost 7 bases and J lost 3, with 22 bases in between. Germline V CDR1 and CDR2: LNHDA, SQIVND (reference sequence). The CDR3 runs 17 residues.

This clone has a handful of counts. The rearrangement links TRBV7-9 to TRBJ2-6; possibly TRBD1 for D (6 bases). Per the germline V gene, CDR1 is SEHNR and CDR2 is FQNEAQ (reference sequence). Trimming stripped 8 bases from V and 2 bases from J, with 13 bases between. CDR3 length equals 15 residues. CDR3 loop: CASHRVGTGANVLTF. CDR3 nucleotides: TGTGCCAGCCACAGGGTGGGGACTGGGGCCAACGTCCTGACTTTC.

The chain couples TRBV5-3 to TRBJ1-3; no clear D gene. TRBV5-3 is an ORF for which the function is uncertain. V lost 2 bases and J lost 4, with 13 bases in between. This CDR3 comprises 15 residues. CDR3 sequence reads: CARSFILRLGNTIYF. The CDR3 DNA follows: TGTGCCAGAAGCTTCATTCTCCGGTTAGGAAACACCATATATTTT.

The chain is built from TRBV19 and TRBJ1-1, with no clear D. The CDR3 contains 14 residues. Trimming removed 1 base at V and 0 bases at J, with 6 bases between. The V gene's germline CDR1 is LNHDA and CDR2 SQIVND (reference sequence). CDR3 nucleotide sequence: TGTGCCAGTAGTATAGGTAATCTGAACACTGAAGCTTTCTTT. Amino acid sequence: CASSIGNLNTEAFF.

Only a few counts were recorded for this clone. CDR3 sequence: CAWKGLGNEQFF. CDR3 in DNA: TGTGCCTGGAAGGGACTAGGGAATGAGCAGTTCTTC. This chain joins TRBV30 and TRBJ2-1, with 8 bases identical to TRBD2. The CDR3 contains 12 residues. The germline gives CDR1 GTSNPN, CDR2 SVGIG (reference sequence). V lost 4 bases to trimming and J lost 7 bases; unmatched junction nucleotides: 3.

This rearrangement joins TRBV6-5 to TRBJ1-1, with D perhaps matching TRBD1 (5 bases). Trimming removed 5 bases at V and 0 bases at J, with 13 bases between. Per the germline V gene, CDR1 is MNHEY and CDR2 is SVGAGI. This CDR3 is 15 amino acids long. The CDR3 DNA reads TGTGCCAGCAGTAGGGGAGGAGGGGTGAACACTGAAGCTTTCTTT. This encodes CASSRGGGVNTEAFF.

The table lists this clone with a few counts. This CDR3 reads CASSPGQVVDSSYNEQFF. In DNA, the CDR3 is TGCGCCAGCTCCCCTGGACAGGTAGTAGATAGCTCCTACAATGAGCAGTTCTTC. The V call is TRBV4-3, the J call TRBJ2-1; TRBD1 aligns across 7 bases. V lost 8 bases to trimming and J lost 0 bases; unmatched junction nucleotides: 16. The CDR3 extends over 18 amino acids. Germline V lookup: CDR1 LGHNA, CDR2 YSLEER.

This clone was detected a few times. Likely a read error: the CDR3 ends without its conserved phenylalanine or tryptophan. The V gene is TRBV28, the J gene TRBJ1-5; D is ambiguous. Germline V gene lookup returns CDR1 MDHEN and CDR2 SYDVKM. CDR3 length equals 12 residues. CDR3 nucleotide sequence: TGTGCCAGAAGTTTGATGAGGCAGCCCCAGCATGTT. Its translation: CARSLMRQPQHV.

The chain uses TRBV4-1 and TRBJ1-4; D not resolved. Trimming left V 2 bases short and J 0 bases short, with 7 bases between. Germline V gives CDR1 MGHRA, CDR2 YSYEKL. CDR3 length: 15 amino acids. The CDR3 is CASSQPGATNEKLFF. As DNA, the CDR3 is TGCGCCAGCAGCCAACCCGGGGCAACTAATGAAAAACTGTTTTTT.

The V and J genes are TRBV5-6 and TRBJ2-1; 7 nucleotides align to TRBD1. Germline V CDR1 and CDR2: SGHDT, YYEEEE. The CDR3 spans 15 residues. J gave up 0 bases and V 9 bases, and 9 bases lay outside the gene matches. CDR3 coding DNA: TGTGCCACCTTAGGGGGCGGCAGCTCCTACAATGAGCAGTTCTTC. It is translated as CATLGGGSSYNEQFF.

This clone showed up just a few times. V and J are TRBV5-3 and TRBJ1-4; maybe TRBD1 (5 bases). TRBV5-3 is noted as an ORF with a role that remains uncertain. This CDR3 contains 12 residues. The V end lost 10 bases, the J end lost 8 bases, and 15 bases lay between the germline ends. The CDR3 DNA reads TGTGCCCACCCGGAGGGGAGAGAAAAACTGTTTTTT. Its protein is CAHPEGREKLFF.